What follows are 24 T cell receptor beta chains derived from one specimen sequenced in a study of Graves' ophthalmopathy and Graves' hyperthyroidism. For repertoire sequencing, the TCR beta CDR3 regions were amplified from RNA transcripts. The first round was an RT-PCR with HTBI primers, and the second round was a multiplex PCR. Each CDR3 protein gets one entry after TCRdb re-called the multiplex PCR reads with MiXCR. The sample comprises hundreds of thousands of distinct CDR3 sequences, about a fifth of which are singletons, and about 6.6% rests with the top ten. Input material: peripheral blood. The receptor set was obtained from a woman aged 18 to 35 with stable Graves' hyperthyroidism. Some clones in this sample may be carry-over from other donors' samples.

This clonotype was counted at least ten times. This rearrangement joins TRBV14 to TRBJ1-1; D might be TRBD1 (6 bases). Germline CDR1 reads SGHDN; CDR2 reads FVKESK. V shed 2 bases and J shed 9 bases, with 16 bases lying between them. The CDR3 covers 14 residues. The CDR3 bases are TGTGCCAGCAGCCAACTTGGGGGTGGGACACAAGCTTTCTTT. The encoded protein is CASSQLGGGTQAFF. The full variable domain, completed using reference TRBV14 and TRBJ1-1, is EAGVTQFPSHSVIEKGQTVTLRCDPISGHDNLYWYRRVMGKEIKFLLHFVKESKQDESGMPNNRFLAERTGGTYSTLKVQPAELEDSGVYFCASSQLGGGTQAFFGQGTRLTVV.

The sample holds a few counts of this clonotype. J is TRBJ1-2 and V is TRBV6-1, with TRBD1 matching over 9 bases. V shed 6 bases and J 3 bases; nucleotides not matched to a gene: 2. Germline V gene data show CDR1 as MNHNS and CDR2 as SASEGT. The CDR3 runs 13 residues. CDR3 sequence (DNA): TGTGCCAGCAGGGGACAGGGTCACTATGGCTACACCTTC. It translates to CASRGQGHYGYTF.

V usage is TRBV7-2 and J usage is TRBJ2-7; 8 positions agree with TRBD1. The length of the CDR3 is 14 residues. The junction had 6 bases not matched to a gene; V was cut back by 2 bases and J by 6 bases. The germline V gene has CDR1 SGHTA and CDR2 FQGNSA. As DNA, the CDR3 is TGTGCCAGCAGCTTACGCAGGGGGCTGCTCGAGCAGTACTTC. Protein product: CASSLRRGLLEQYF. Full variable domain (remainder filled in from reference TRBV7-2 and TRBJ2-7): GAGVSQSPSNKVTEKGKDVELRCDPISGHTALYWYRQSLGQGLEFLIYFQGNSAPDKSGLPSDRFSAERTGGSVSTLTIQRTQQEDSAVYLCASSLRRGLLEQYFGPGTRLTVT.

The chain employs TRBV5-1 and TRBJ1-2; 8 bases are a match to TRBD1. From germline, CDR1 is SGHRS and CDR2 YFSETQ. The CDR3 length is 15 residues. V dropped 3 bases and J dropped 4; count of bases not matched to a gene: 8. CDR3 coding DNA: TGCGCCAGCAGCTCCAGGGGGCCCTTCCCCTATGGCTACACCTTC. It encodes CASSSRGPFPYGYTF.

This clonotype was found many times. The chain joins TRBV24-1 to TRBJ1-5; weak D call: TRBD1 (5 bases). The CDR3 consists of 16 residues. The V end lost 6 bases, the J end lost 4 bases, and 18 bases lay between the germline ends. Germline loops: CDR1 KGHDR, CDR2 SFDVKD. CDR3 coding DNA: TGTGCCACCAGTCTTGGCCGTGGGACTACTAATCAGCCCCAGCATTTT. Residues: CATSLGRGTTNQPQHF.

This sequence joins TRBV28 and TRBJ1-1; maybe TRBD1 (5 bases). With 5 bases removed from V and 6 bases from J, the gap between germline ends came to 19 bases. This CDR3 has 15 amino acids. Germline V gives CDR1 MDHEN, CDR2 SYDVKM. CDR3 sequence: CASSPAPAGRAEAFF. DNA for the CDR3: TGTGCCAGCAGTCCCGCTCCGGCAGGGAGGGCTGAAGCTTTCTTT.

V is TRBV20-1 and J is TRBJ1-5; D gene uncertain. The ends were cut back, 2 bases at V and 5 bases at J, with 10 bases in the middle. Germline CDR1 DFQATT, CDR2 SNEGSKA (reference sequence). There are 13 residues in the CDR3. The CDR3 protein is CSARRSPDQPQHF. The DNA of the CDR3 is TGCAGTGCTAGAAGGTCACCCGATCAGCCCCAGCATTTT.

This clonotype has a handful of counts. The chain carries TRBV28 and TRBJ1-2, with no clear D. CDR3 size: 15 residues. Germline V gene sequence: CDR1 MDHEN, CDR2 SYDVKM. The V end lost 4 bases, the J end lost 5 bases, and 17 bases lay between the germline ends. The CDR3 is CASSSPRWPPYGYTF. CDR3 sequence (DNA): TGTGCCAGCAGTTCTCCCCGGTGGCCGCCATATGGCTACACCTTC.

This clonotype was counted ten times or more. At one boundary the junction diverges from the germline segment, which might be a read error. The chain is built from TRBV18 and TRBJ1-2, with D perhaps matching TRBD1 (6 bases). The CDR3 length is 13 residues. The germline CDR1 and CDR2 sequences are KGHSH and LQKENI. The CDR3 coding sequence is TGCGCCAGCTCAAGGGACAATCCTTATGGCTACACCTTC. Protein: CASSRDNPYGYTF.

This clonotype was seen at least ten times. V is TRBV20-1 and J is TRBJ1-2; 7 bases match TRBD1. Germline CDR1 is DFQATT and CDR2 is SNEGSKA (reference sequence). The CDR3 is 16 amino acids. V trimming: 2 bases; J trimming: 4 bases; junction bases outside the gene matches: 13. The CDR3 DNA is TGCAGTGCTAGACGCACCTCAGACAGGGTATCCTATGGCTACACCTTC. Translated, it gives CSARRTSDRVSYGYTF.

The table lists this clonotype with many counts. This chain uses TRBV3-1 with TRBJ1-5, with a tentative D call TRBD1 (6 bases). The ends were cut back, 4 bases at V and 6 bases at J, with 10 bases in the middle. The CDR3 contains 13 residues. CDR1 and CDR2 from the germline V gene are LGHDT and YNNKEL (reference sequence). The CDR3 is CASSRAGVQPQHF. The CDR3 coding sequence is TGTGCCAGCAGCCGGGCAGGGGTTCAGCCCCAGCATTTT.

This clonotype occurred a few times. V is TRBV3-1 and J is TRBJ1-1; TRBD1 matches at 8 bases. Germline CDR1 is LGHDT and CDR2 is YNNKEL (reference sequence). V trimming: 2 bases; J trimming: 1 base; junction bases outside the gene matches: 3. This CDR3 has 15 amino acids. The CDR3 sequence: CASSQMGTGNTEAFF. The DNA for the CDR3 is TGTGCCAGCAGCCAAATGGGGACAGGGAACACTGAAGCTTTCTTT.

This clonotype was found many times. V and J are TRBV9 and TRBJ1-3; tentatively, D is TRBD1 (5 bases). The CDR3 has 16 residues. The germline V gene encodes CDR1 SGDLS and CDR2 YYNGEE. V was pared by 0 bases and J by 0 bases, with 10 bases between. CDR3 region: CASSVGRGGSGNTIYF. The CDR3 coding sequence is TGTGCCAGCAGCGTAGGTCGGGGGGGCTCTGGAAACACCATATATTTT.

This clonotype was seen repeatedly, ten times or more. The J gene is TRBJ2-2, the V gene TRBV27; TRBD1 matches 8 bases. This CDR3 has 14 amino acids. Trimming cost V 6 bases and J 6 bases; bases outside gene matches: 6. Germline V CDR1 and CDR2: MNHEY, SMNVEV (reference sequence). CDR3 coding DNA: TGTGCCAGCAGGACAGGGGTAGTTCCCGGGGAGCTGTTTTTT. Translating it yields CASRTGVVPGELFF.

Ten or more counts support this clonotype. The chain uses TRBV30 and TRBJ1-2, with D possibly TRBD1 on 5 matching bases. The CDR3 is 13 amino acids. The V gene lost 2 bases and the J gene lost 1 base, with 8 bases spanning the gap. Germline-derived CDR1 and CDR2 are GTSNPN and SVGIG (reference sequence). The CDR3 loop reads CAWSPDSNYGYTF. The CDR3 nucleotides read TGTGCCTGGAGTCCTGACAGTAACTATGGCTACACCTTC.

There are many counts of this clonotype. This sequence joins TRBV7-8 and TRBJ1-3; D might be TRBD1 (5 bases). V was clipped by 0 bases and J by 0 bases, with 12 bases between them. This CDR3 contains 17 residues. Germline lookup yields CDR1 SGHVS and CDR2 FQNEAQ. The DNA of the CDR3 is TGTGCCAGCAGCTTAGCCCCGGGGACTTACTCTGGAAACACCATATATTTT. Protein sequence: CASSLAPGTYSGNTIYF.

The table lists this clonotype with many counts. The V and J genes are TRBV5-1 and TRBJ1-5; TRBD1 is a possible D gene (5 bases). From germline, CDR1 is SGHRS and CDR2 YFSETQ. The CDR3 is made up of 15 amino acids. V lost 1 base to trimming and J lost 2 bases, with 10 bases between them. DNA for the CDR3: TGCGCCAGCAGCTTGTTGGGGGAGGGCAATCAGCCCCAGCATTTT. It translates to CASSLLGEGNQPQHF.

V is TRBV11-2 and J is TRBJ2-5; D remains unclear. Trimming shortened V by 2 bases and J by 3 bases, and 4 bases separated the two germline ends. The CDR3 sequence is 12 residues long. Germline V lookup: CDR1 SGHAT, CDR2 FQNNGV. The CDR3 sequence: CASSLQKETQYF. The CDR3 nucleotides are TGTGCCAGCAGCTTACAAAAAGAGACCCAGTACTTC.

This clonotype was observed at least ten times. The rearrangement joins TRBV30 to TRBJ2-7; the D gene is possibly TRBD2 (6 bases). CDR1 and CDR2 (germline): GTSNPN, SVGIG (reference sequence). V lost 5 bases to trimming and J lost 5 bases, with 19 bases between them. The CDR3 loop spans 14 amino acids. CDR3 nucleotides: TGTGCCTGGGGGGTCGGAGGAGGGGTCAACGAGCAGTACTTC. Amino acids: CAWGVGGGVNEQYF.

The chain combines TRBV20-1 with TRBJ1-5; tentative D call: TRBD1 (5 bases). The V and J ends lost 3 bases and 6 bases respectively, with 9 bases between them. CDR3 length: 12 amino acids. Germline values: CDR1 DFQATT, CDR2 SNEGSKA (reference sequence). The CDR3 nucleotides read TGCAGTGCTAGTGACAGCGCTCAGCCCCAGCATTTT. It is translated as CSASDSAQPQHF.

The table lists this clonotype with many counts. V and J are TRBV10-2 and TRBJ1-5; D call uncertain. The ends were cut back, 0 bases at V and 5 bases at J, with 8 bases in the middle. CDR3 size: 14 residues. Germline V lookup: CDR1 WSHSY, CDR2 SAAADI. CDR3 DNA sequence: TGCGCCAGCAGTGAGTCTCTGGGCGATCAGCCCCAGCATTTT. Residues: CASSESLGDQPQHF.

This clonotype came up many times. The V call is TRBV27, the J call TRBJ2-7; tentatively, D is TRBD1 (5 bases). The CDR3 runs 14 residues. From germline, CDR1 is MNHEY and CDR2 SMNVEV (reference sequence). Trimming stripped 2 bases from V and 5 bases from J, with 13 bases between. The CDR3 DNA follows: TGTGCCAGCAGTTTAAGCCAGGGTCGCAACGAGCAGTACTTC. Amino acid sequence: CASSLSQGRNEQYF.

This chain joins TRBV29-1 and TRBJ1-1; 8 bases match TRBD1. Germline V gene lookup returns CDR1 SQVTM and CDR2 ANQGSEA. The CDR3 totals 11 residues. J lost 8 bases, V lost 5 bases, and 4 bases had no gene match. The chain's CDR3 is CSVQGAGEAFF. CDR3 bases: TGCAGCGTTCAGGGGGCGGGAGAAGCTTTCTTT.

This clonotype was detected ten times or more. The chain is built from TRBV12-3 or TRBV12-4 and TRBJ1-2; D is ambiguous. This CDR3 region has 14 residues. With 3 bases removed from V and 2 bases from J, the gap between germline ends came to 10 bases. CDR3 nucleotide sequence: TGTGCCAGCAGTTTGAGGAATTTCAACTATGGCTACACCTTC. Translation: CASSLRNFNYGYTF.